The T cell receptor beta chain described here comes from a study of shared clonotypes between healthy human individuals. The assay ran at deep level. For unsorted PBMC, 250 to 350 ng DNA per replicate equaled approximately 30,000 T cell genomes. Data came from immunoSEQ multiplex PCR; TCRdb stores just in-frame clones and leaves some out. The table includes hundreds of thousands of clones, 70% to 80% detected once. Sample: PBMCs. The receptor's source is a woman in her thirties or forties in good health. Some clones in this sample may be carry-over from other donors' samples.

The CDR3 bases are TGCGCCAGCAGCCTTACAGGGGCTGGGGCCAACGTCCTGACTTTC. It translates to CASSLTGAGANVLTF. This chain links TRBV5-1 with TRBJ2-6, with 7 bases fitting TRBD1. This CDR3 is 15 amino acids long. Germline loops: CDR1 SGHRS, CDR2 YFSETQ. V lost 4 bases and J lost 2; bases outside the gene matches: 3.